A selection of T cell receptor beta chains follows, all from one sample in a study of high-grade serous ovarian cancer treatment subgroups. Profiled with immunoSEQ multiplex PCR; TCRdb holds only in-frame clones, not every one. The data show roughly 18,000 clones, approximately 77% seen once. Sequencing was done on a sample of tumor tissue. The source is a human donor with high-grade serous ovarian cancer. The conserved cysteine and the conserved F or W are not part of the CDR3 here.

TRBV6-5,TRBJ1-1,10,ASSSQGPEAF
TRBV7-3,TRBJ2-3,11,ASSSRPGDTQY
TRBV10-3,TRBJ1-2,14,AISPDTTLAQGGYT
TRBV28,TRBJ1-5,13,AITPGTEFYQPQH
TRBV5-8,TRBJ2-1,9,ASKSYNEQF
TRBV5-4,TRBJ2-5,9,ASSLEETQY
TRBV2,TRBJ1-5,11,ASTSQGNQPQH
TRBV1,TRBJ2-5,11,TSSQKRRETQY
TRBV28,TRBJ1-1,13,ASRRNPDRGGRAF
TRBV7-9,TRBJ1-1,15,ASSRSSGAESNTEAF
TRBV19,TRBJ2-1,13,ASSIAGDSYNEQF
TRBV29-1,TRBJ2-1,10,SVAQGVWEQF
TRBV6-5,TRBJ1-2,12,ASSYSPGTYGYT
TRBV5-1,TRBJ2-1,13,ASSLGEGGGNEQF
TRBV7-8,TRBJ1-4,14,ASSLGERGRQEKLF
TRBV5-1,TRBJ1-5,11,ASSLQGNQPQH
TRBV9,TRBJ1-2,13,ASSPWAGSNYGYT
TRBV5-1,TRBJ1-1,14,ASSSSLQVVNTEAF
TRBV4-1,TRBJ1-5,13,ASSHLQGGNQPQH
TRBV5-8,TRBJ2-4,12,ASSLGPPQNIQY
TRBV12-5,TRBJ2-7,12,ASALDSPSYEQY
TRBV19,TRBJ1-5,13,ASSPRDGNNQPQH
TRBV7-2,TRBJ2-5,11,ASRSGGGETQY
TRBV7-9,TRBJ1-2,12,ASSSGGAGYGYT
TRBV6-6,TRBJ2-2,13,ASSPGRGDTGELF
TRBV29-1,TRBJ2-1,10,SGYRGFNEQF
TRBV2,TRBJ1-2,14,ASSARGGGETYGYT
TRBV11-3,TRBJ2-7,11,ASSMGQAHEQY
TRBV13,TRBJ1-1,11,ASSGTRNTEAF
TRBV4-3,TRBJ2-3,15,ASSQELLAGSTDTQY
TRBV7-9,TRBJ2-3,12,ASSMAGVADTQY
TRBV5-1,TRBJ2-1,15,ASSLNFRTMVNNEQF
TRBV4-3,TRBJ1-3,15,ASSQTKTGYSGNTIY
TRBV6-7,TRBJ2-4,12,ASSTTGAKNIQY
TRBV4-3,TRBJ2-5,12,ASSQDRAVETQY
TRBV11-1,TRBJ1-1,12,ASSRGQGRTEAF
TRBV13,TRBJ1-6,12,ASTELVGDSPLH
TRBV7-3,TRBJ2-7,13,ASSLVASGTYEQY
TRBV12-5,TRBJ2-1,12,ASVPGQGYNEQF
TRBV18,TRBJ2-7,12,ASSLDRVKDEQY
TRBV7-9,TRBJ1-5,13,ASSPWDSLNQPQH
TRBV6-5,TRBJ2-5,12,ASSYSQREGIQY
TRBV30,TRBJ2-1,10,AWSPGATEQF
TRBV2,TRBJ1-5,12,ACQKGDGNQPQH
TRBV6-4,TRBJ2-1,12,ASSGYQGGNEQF
TRBV7-2,TRBJ2-5,15,ASSLDRTSGREETQY
TRBV9,TRBJ1-5,11,ASSQDSNQPQH
TRBV21-1,TRBJ2-3,12,ASSRPGLGGTQY